This T cell receptor beta chain appears in the sequencing data of a study of blood T cell repertoires in COVID-19. Patients at the Seattle site were enrolled during active infection and followed longitudinally. Germline loops: CDR1 MDHEN, CDR2 SYDVKM. The CDR3 covers 16 residues. J was trimmed by 0 bases and V by 5 bases; bases with no gene match: 9. In the study's own analysis: Amplification with reference gene primers provided the estimates of nucleated cell counts. Sequencing used immunoSEQ multiplex PCR; TCRdb keeps in-frame clones, though not all of them. V, J and clone size are those of that table, while D and trimming were read from the DNA. Of around 400,000 clones in the sample, around 87% are singletons; the top ten hold under 11%.

The TCR sequence derives from a woman younger than 45 with COVID-19, enrolled during active disease. Sequenced sample: peripheral blood. The chain recombines TRBV28 with TRBJ1-1, with 7 bases identical to TRBD1. CDR3 nucleotide sequence: TGTGCCAGCAGTCCCCTACAGGGGAAAATGAACACTGAAGCTTTCTTT. Amino acids: CASSPLQGKMNTEAFF.